This is a list of T cell receptor beta chains from one sample in a study of blood T cell repertoires in COVID-19. The table came from immunoSEQ multiplex PCR; TCRdb's copy has only in-frame clones and leaves some out. The repertoire holds 350,000 to 400,000 clones, with roughly 90% as singletons. The material sequenced was PBMCs or T cells enriched from blood (not recorded which). All receptors come from a woman in her 30s with acute COVID-19. Each CDR3 is given with its conserved first and last residue. D genes are given only for firm matches. Clone size, where shown, is once, few, many, or a class for clones that have expanded.

D gene: -; J gene: TRBJ2-1; V gene: TRBV21-1; clone size: -; CDR3 DNA: TGTGCCAGCAGCATCGACGGCGGCCCGGGATCCTACAATGAGCAGTTCTTC; CDR3 protein: CASSIDGGPGSYNEQFF
D gene: -; J gene: TRBJ2-3; V gene: TRBV1; clone size: -; CDR3 DNA: TGCACCAGCAGCCCCCACAGGACTAGCGGGGGGGCGGGGTCGTATTTT; CDR3 protein: CTSSPHRTSGGAGSYF
D gene: -; J gene: TRBJ1-1; V gene: TRBV3-1/TRBV3-2; clone size: -; CDR3 DNA: TGTGCCAGCGTAAGGGGGACTGAAGCTTTCTTT; CDR3 protein: CASVRGTEAFF
D gene: -; J gene: TRBJ1-2; V gene: TRBV27; clone size: -; CDR3 DNA: TGTGCCACCAAATTGGCCCCGAGGGACAATGGCTACACCTTC; CDR3 protein: CATKLAPRDNGYTF
D gene: -; J gene: TRBJ2-3; V gene: TRBV25-1; clone size: -; CDR3 DNA: TGTGCCAGCAGTGTTACAGGTCTGATGGGTAGCACAGATACGCAGTATTTT; CDR3 protein: CASSVTGLMGSTDTQYF
D gene: -; J gene: TRBJ2-5; V gene: TRBV30; clone size: once; CDR3 DNA: TGTGCCTGGAGTGTACCGTCTTATAGGGCAGGGGCCCGAGGGGAGACCCAGTACTTC; CDR3 protein: CAWSVPSYRAGARGETQYF
D gene: -; J gene: TRBJ2-5; V gene: TRBV7-2; clone size: -; CDR3 DNA: TGTGCCAGCAGCTTAGAAGGCCCGCGGGCAGAGACCCAGTACTTC; CDR3 protein: CASSLEGPRAETQYF
D gene: TRBD2; J gene: TRBJ2-1; V gene: TRBV7-9; clone size: -; CDR3 DNA: TGTGCCAGCAGCTTAAGGTTGAGCGGGGTGGGGAATGAGCAGTTCTTC; CDR3 protein: CASSLRLSGVGNEQFF
D gene: TRBD2; J gene: TRBJ2-1; V gene: TRBV30; clone size: -; CDR3 DNA: TGTGCCTGGAGCCCAGGGACTAGGCACAATGAGCAGTTCTTC; CDR3 protein: CAWSPGTRHNEQFF
D gene: -; J gene: TRBJ1-1; V gene: TRBV30; clone size: -; CDR3 DNA: TGTGCCTGGAGTGCCGGGGTCGGTCGAGCTTTCTTT; CDR3 protein: CAWSAGVGRAFF
D gene: TRBD2; J gene: TRBJ2-2; V gene: TRBV6-2/TRBV6-3; clone size: -; CDR3 DNA: TGTGCCAGCAGTTACCCACCGACCCGACTAGCGGGGAGGAACACCGGGGAGCTGTTTTTT; CDR3 protein: CASSYPPTRLAGRNTGELFF
D gene: -; J gene: TRBJ1-4; V gene: TRBV6-6; clone size: -; CDR3 DNA: TGTGCCAGCAGTTACTCTTCCGGGGGTGATGAAAAACTGTTTTTT; CDR3 protein: CASSYSSGGDEKLFF
D gene: -; J gene: TRBJ1-2; V gene: TRBV2; clone size: -; CDR3 DNA: TGTGCCAGCAGTGAAGGGACAGTAATCGGCTATGGCTACACCTTC; CDR3 protein: CASSEGTVIGYGYTF
D gene: TRBD2; J gene: TRBJ2-7; V gene: TRBV6-6; clone size: -; CDR3 DNA: TGTGCCAGCAGTTACTCTGGACTAGCGGGGGGGTACGAGCAGTACTTC; CDR3 protein: CASSYSGLAGGYEQYF
D gene: -; J gene: TRBJ1-2; V gene: TRBV14; clone size: -; CDR3 DNA: TGTGCCAGCAGCCAAGGAGGCCCAAGCCAGGGCGGTGGCTACACCTTC; CDR3 protein: CASSQGGPSQGGGYTF
D gene: TRBD1; J gene: TRBJ1-2; V gene: TRBV15; clone size: -; CDR3 DNA: TGTGCCACCAGCAGAGATAAGGACAGGGGCTATGGCTACACCTTC; CDR3 protein: CATSRDKDRGYGYTF
D gene: -; J gene: TRBJ2-2; V gene: TRBV5-4; clone size: once; CDR3 DNA: TGTGCCAGCAGCCCCAGTCGGGCCGGGGAGCTGTTTTTT; CDR3 protein: CASSPSRAGELFF
D gene: TRBD1; J gene: TRBJ1-4; V gene: TRBV5-3; clone size: -; CDR3 DNA: TGTGCCAGAAGCTTTCACCCTCAAGGACAGGGGACGGTCCTTTCCGGAAAACTGTTTTTT; CDR3 protein: CARSFHPQGQGTVLSGKLFF
D gene: TRBD1; J gene: TRBJ1-1; V gene: TRBV27; clone size: -; CDR3 DNA: TGTGCCAGCAGTTTATCCGGTCCCGGGACAGGGACTGAAGCTTTCTTT; CDR3 protein: CASSLSGPGTGTEAFF
D gene: -; J gene: TRBJ2-7; V gene: TRBV27; clone size: -; CDR3 DNA: TGTGCCAGCAGTCGGACCTTACAGGGGGGGTACGAGCAGTACTTC; CDR3 protein: CASSRTLQGGYEQYF
D gene: TRBD1; J gene: TRBJ2-4; V gene: TRBV27; clone size: -; CDR3 DNA: TGTGCCAGCCGCCAGCAGGGGGCGAACATTCAGTACTTC; CDR3 protein: CASRQQGANIQYF
D gene: TRBD1; J gene: TRBJ1-2; V gene: TRBV5-1; clone size: -; CDR3 DNA: TGCGCCAGCAGCTTGCAGGGGGCTGGGGACTATGGCTACACCTTC; CDR3 protein: CASSLQGAGDYGYTF
D gene: TRBD2; J gene: TRBJ2-7; V gene: TRBV4-2; clone size: once; CDR3 DNA: TGTGCCAGCAGCCTAACCCCCGGACTAGCGGGGGGGTCTTACGAGCAGTACTTC; CDR3 protein: CASSLTPGLAGGSYEQYF
D gene: TRBD2; J gene: TRBJ2-3; V gene: TRBV6-5; clone size: -; CDR3 DNA: TGTGCCAGCAGTCTCGGGACTACCCCCGATACGCAGTATTTT; CDR3 protein: CASSLGTTPDTQYF
D gene: TRBD1; J gene: TRBJ2-7; V gene: TRBV5-1; clone size: -; CDR3 DNA: TGCGCCAGCAGCTTATCAGGGACAGGGCTGGGCGAGCAGTACTTC; CDR3 protein: CASSLSGTGLGEQYF
D gene: -; J gene: TRBJ2-3; V gene: TRBV12-5; clone size: -; CDR3 DNA: TGTGCTAGTGCCCTAGGACTTCCCACAGATACGCAGTATTTT; CDR3 protein: CASALGLPTDTQYF
D gene: -; J gene: TRBJ2-1; V gene: TRBV5-1; clone size: once; CDR3 DNA: TGCGCCAGCAGCGAAGTGAACAGGGCCTACAATGAGCAGTTCTTC; CDR3 protein: CASSEVNRAYNEQFF
D gene: -; J gene: TRBJ1-4; V gene: TRBV19; clone size: -; CDR3 DNA: TGTGCCAGTAGCAGAACCCCGGGATGTAGGAGTTTT; CDR3 protein: CASSRTPGCRSF
D gene: TRBD2; J gene: TRBJ2-2; V gene: TRBV7-3; clone size: -; CDR3 DNA: TGTGCCAGCAGCTTAACACCTCCGCTAGCGGGGAACACCGGGGAGCTGTTTTTT; CDR3 protein: CASSLTPPLAGNTGELFF
D gene: -; J gene: TRBJ1-1; V gene: TRBV14; clone size: few; CDR3 DNA: TGTGCCAGCAGCCAAGTTGGGACTCTGAACACTGAAGCTTTCTTT; CDR3 protein: CASSQVGTLNTEAFF
D gene: -; J gene: TRBJ1-4; V gene: TRBV7-2; clone size: -; CDR3 DNA: TGTGCCAGCAGCGTTCAGATTAATGAAAAACTGTTTTTT; CDR3 protein: CASSVQINEKLFF